The 14 T cell receptor beta chains below all came from one sample that was sequenced in a study of blood T cell repertoires in COVID-19. The method was immunoSEQ multiplex PCR; TCRdb's version includes in-frame clones alone and lacks a portion of them. The table shows about 300,000 clones, with approximately 90% occurring only once. Sequencing was performed on PBMCs or T cells enriched from blood (not recorded which). These receptors all come from a man aged 25 to 40 who had recovered from COVID-19.

The V gene is TRBV7-6, the J gene TRBJ1-3, with D tentatively TRBD1 (5 bases). The V gene's germline CDR1 is SGHVS and CDR2 FNYEAQ. This CDR3 has 13 residues. V was pared by 5 bases and J by 4 bases, with 9 bases between. CDR3 coding DNA: TGTGCCAGCAGCCCCCGACAGGGAAACACCATATATTTT. Its translation: CASSPRQGNTIYF. The whole variable domain, remainder taken from reference TRBV7-6 and TRBJ1-3, is GAGVSQSPRYKVTKRGQDVALRCDPISGHVSLYWYRQALGQGPEFLTYFNYEAQQDKSGLPNDRFSAERPEGSISTLTIQRTEQRDSAMYRCASSPRQGNTIYFGEGSWLTVV.

The chain recombines TRBV13 with TRBJ2-7; 7 bases line up with TRBD2. The CDR3 consists of 15 residues. V was pared by 6 bases and J by 7 bases, with 15 bases of the junction left unmatched. Germline lookup yields CDR1 PRHDT and CDR2 FYEKMQ (reference sequence). CDR3 amino acids: CASRIGPSGGVEQYF. CDR3 nucleotides: TGTGCCAGCAGGATAGGGCCTAGCGGAGGGGTGGAGCAGTACTTC.

The J gene is TRBJ2-7, the V gene TRBV25-1, with 7 bases fitting TRBD1. The CDR3 extends over 13 amino acids. The V segment lost 8 bases and the J segment 2 bases; nucleotides outside the gene matches: 6. Looked up from germline, CDR1 is MGHDK and CDR2 is SYGVNS. The CDR3 region has the DNA TGTGCCAGCTCCCGGACAGGAGCCTACGAGCAGTACTTC. It translates to CASSRTGAYEQYF.

The genes are TRBV5-1 and TRBJ2-1, with D possibly TRBD2 on 6 matching bases. V dropped 0 bases and J dropped 10 bases, with 8 bases sitting between them. CDR1 is SGHRS and CDR2 is YFSETQ in the germline V gene. CDR3 length: 12 amino acids. CDR3 loop: CASSLELAEQFF. In DNA, the CDR3 is TGCGCCAGCAGCTTGGAGCTAGCGGAGCAGTTCTTC. Drawing the rest from reference TRBV5-1 and TRBJ2-1, the complete variable domain is KAGVTQTPRYLIKTRGQQVTLSCSPISGHRSVSWYQQTPGQGLQFLFEYFSETQRNKGNFPGRFSGRQFSNSRSEMNVSTLELGDSALYLCASSLELAEQFFGPGTRLTVL.

V gene TRBV5-1 combines with J gene TRBJ2-1, with 10 bases fitting TRBD2. Germline values: CDR1 SGHRS, CDR2 YFSETQ. The V segment lost 4 bases and the J segment 1 base; nucleotides outside the gene matches: 2. CDR3 length: 15 amino acids. The CDR3 bases are TGCGCCAGCAGCCGTAGCGGGGGGTCCTACAATGAGCAGTTCTTC. As protein: CASSRSGGSYNEQFF.

The chain uses TRBV6-5 and TRBJ1-5; 7 nucleotides line up with TRBD1. Germline CDR1 is MNHEY and CDR2 is SVGAGI. Germline trimming cut 6 bases from V and 6 bases from J; bases unmatched to any gene: 11. This CDR3 has 15 residues. CDR3 bases: TGTGCCAGCAGACCTACAGGGGAACCAGGTCAGCCCCAGCATTTT. It yields the protein CASRPTGEPGQPQHF.

The chain links TRBV7-9 to TRBJ2-1; the D gene is possibly TRBD2 (5 bases). This CDR3 is built from 15 residues. Germline V gene sequence: CDR1 SEHNR, CDR2 FQNEAQ (reference sequence). Trimming shortened V by 4 bases and J by 8 bases, and 18 bases separated the two germline ends. The CDR3 DNA is TGTGCCAGCAGCTACGACCAGTGGAGGACCTATGAGCAGTTCTTC. Its translation is CASSYDQWRTYEQFF.

The chain combines TRBV2 with TRBJ2-3; TRBD2 agrees at 12 bases. The ends lost 3 bases at V and 6 bases at J; junction bases unmatched: 7. The CDR3 length is 16 residues. CDR1 and CDR2 (germline): SNHLY, FYNNEI. CDR3 sequence: CASSEGLAGILDTQYF. CDR3 nucleotides: TGTGCCAGCAGTGAGGGACTAGCGGGTATTTTGGATACGCAGTATTTT.

The V call is TRBV21-1, the J call TRBJ1-1; the table's D gene call, TRBD1, was not cross checked with the DNA. TRBV21-1 is labeled a pseudogene. The CDR3 has 10 amino acids. CDR3: CASRSRGAFF. The DNA for the CDR3 is TGTGCCAGCAGATCTAGGGGGGCTTTCTTT.

The chain couples TRBV7-6 to TRBJ2-2, with 7 nucleotides matching TRBD1. Germline loops: CDR1 SGHVS, CDR2 FNYEAQ. This CDR3 contains 16 residues. V lost 5 bases and J lost 2; bases outside the gene matches: 8. The CDR3 protein is CASSPAGGKNTGELFF. In DNA, the CDR3 is TGTGCCAGCAGCCCGGCAGGGGGAAAAAACACCGGGGAGCTGTTTTTT.

The DNA of the CDR3 is TGCGCCAGCAGCCCGGGACTACCCAGCGGTGAGCAGTTCTTC. It specifies CASSPGLPSGEQFF. This chain connects TRBV5-1 to TRBJ2-1, with TRBD2 identical over 7 bases. The germline V gene encodes CDR1 SGHRS and CDR2 YFSETQ. The V gene end was trimmed by 4 bases and the J gene end by 9 bases; junction bases not matched to a gene: 10. The CDR3 covers 14 residues.

The rearrangement uses TRBV19 and TRBJ2-1; 9 bases match TRBD2. CDR1 and CDR2 from the germline V gene are LNHDA and SQIVND (reference sequence). This CDR3 spans 18 amino acids. V lost 0 bases to trimming and J lost 2 bases; unmatched junction nucleotides: 8. The CDR3 DNA is TGTGCCAGTAGTATAGATATAAAAAGCGGGAGGCCCTACAATGAGCAGTTCTTC. Residues: CASSIDIKSGRPYNEQFF.

This sequence joins TRBV18 and TRBJ1-4; 7 positions match TRBD1. Germline V lookup: CDR1 KGHSH, CDR2 LQKENI. The CDR3 sequence is 14 residues long. After removal of 3 bases from V and 8 bases from J, the junction contained 6 bases not matched to a gene. The CDR3 nucleotides are TGTGCCAGCTCACCTCCAGGGGACAGCGAAAAACTGTTTTTT. Translating gives CASSPPGDSEKLFF.

The V call is TRBV5-4, the J call TRBJ2-7; 8 bases match TRBD2. Germline V gene data show CDR1 as SGHNT and CDR2 as YYREEE (reference sequence). Trimming took 4 bases from V and 4 from J; bases not matched to a gene: 10. There are 15 residues in the CDR3. CDR3 sequence (DNA): TGTGCCAGCAGCCCTCGGGGGGGATCGGAATACGAGCAGTACTTC. Its protein product is CASSPRGGSEYEQYF.